The 10 T cell receptor beta chains below come from one sample, sequenced in a study of blood T cell repertoires in COVID-19. The method was immunoSEQ multiplex PCR; TCRdb's version includes in-frame clones alone and lacks a portion of them. The sample includes about 15,000 clones, about 88% of them seen just once. The sequenced sample was peripheral blood. The receptors stem from a man aged 60 to 69 with acute or convalescent COVID-19.

V usage is TRBV4-1 and J usage is TRBJ2-1; D is unclear. V gave up 6 bases and J gave up 5 bases, with 8 bases separating them. The CDR3 runs to 12 residues. Germline loops: CDR1 MGHRA, CDR2 YSYEKL. CDR3 sequence (DNA): TGCGCCAGCAGTTTTCAGGACAATGAGCAGTTCTTC. It encodes CASSFQDNEQFF.

This chain uses TRBV7-9 with TRBJ2-5; TRBD1 agrees at 10 bases. This CDR3 spans 16 amino acids. Germline V CDR1 and CDR2: SEHNR, FQNEAQ (reference sequence). J gave up 2 bases and V 5 bases, and 8 bases lay outside the gene matches. This CDR3 reads CASSTRTGGRQETQYF. CDR3 coding DNA: TGTGCCAGCAGCACCAGGACAGGGGGGCGGCAAGAGACCCAGTACTTC.

This CDR3 is CASSTGGTPNYGYTF. The CDR3 DNA is TGCGCCAGCAGCACGGGAGGCACCCCTAACTATGGCTACACCTTC. The chain combines TRBV5-1 with TRBJ1-2; no definite D call. Trimming took off 4 bases at V and 0 bases at J, with 13 bases between the two ends. The CDR3 totals 15 residues. The germline V gene has CDR1 SGHRS and CDR2 YFSETQ.

The chain employs TRBV28 and TRBJ2-5; 13 positions match TRBD2. In germline, CDR1 is MDHEN, CDR2 SYDVKM. V lost 4 bases and J lost 2; bases outside the gene matches: 4. The length of the CDR3 is 16 residues. CDR3: CASSSGLAGRQETQYF. Written as DNA, the CDR3 is TGTGCCAGCAGTTCGGGACTAGCGGGAAGGCAAGAGACCCAGTACTTC.

The J gene is TRBJ2-3, the V gene TRBV3-1 (or the pseudogene TRBV3-2); 14 nucleotides agree with TRBD2. Germline CDR1 is LGHDT and CDR2 is YNNKEL (reference sequence). The CDR3 runs 20 residues. Trimming cost V 4 bases and J 6 bases; bases outside gene matches: 18. CDR3 nucleotide sequence: TGTGCCAGCAGCCGGACAGACACTTCGACTAGCGGGGGGGCCTGGGATACGCAGTATTTT. It codes for CASSRTDTSTSGGAWDTQYF.

The chain recombines TRBV5-4 with TRBJ1-2; 11 bases fit TRBD1. The junction had 5 bases not matched to a gene; V was cut back by 5 bases and J by 8 bases. CDR1 and CDR2 (germline): SGHNT, YYREEE (reference sequence). The CDR3 contains 13 residues. The CDR3 nucleotides are TGTGCCAGCAGAAGGACAGGGGGCCGGGGCTACACCTTC. Residues: CASRRTGGRGYTF.

The chain uses TRBV11-2 and TRBJ2-1, with 8 positions matching TRBD2. Unmatched junction bases numbered 9, after V lost 5 bases and J lost 0 bases. Germline loops: CDR1 SGHAT, CDR2 FQNNGV. The CDR3 runs 17 residues. The CDR3 reads CASSLQAGVASYNEQFF. The DNA for the CDR3 is TGTGCCAGCAGCCTCCAAGCGGGAGTGGCCTCCTACAATGAGCAGTTCTTC.

J is TRBJ2-5 and V is TRBV6-4, with TRBD2 as a possible D gene (5 bases). The germline V and J ends were trimmed by 1 base and 5 bases, with 11 bases remaining between them. The CDR3 has 14 amino acids. CDR1 is MRHNA, CDR2 SNTAGT, per germline. The CDR3 reads CASSDFSGRETQYF. As DNA, the CDR3 is TGTGCCAGCAGTGACTTCAGCGGAAGGGAGACCCAGTACTTC.

V usage is TRBV30 and J usage is TRBJ1-6; D not certain. Germline V CDR1 and CDR2: GTSNPN, SVGIG (reference sequence). Trimming took off 2 bases at V and 7 bases at J, with 9 bases between the two ends. This CDR3 is built from 13 residues. CDR3 coding DNA: TGTGCCTGGAGTAACTTACCAAATTCACCCCTCCACTTT. Its translation is CAWSNLPNSPLHF. Together with reference TRBV30 and TRBJ1-6, the CDR3 gives the full variable domain: SQTIHQWPATLVQPVGSPLSLECTVEGTSNPNLYWYRQAAGRGLQLLFYSVGIGQISSEVPQNLSASRPQDRQFILSSKKLLLSDSGFYLCAWSNLPNSPLHFGNGTRLTVT.

The chain combines TRBV7-2 with TRBJ1-2, with D possibly TRBD1 on 5 matching bases. The CDR3 totals 17 residues. The ends were cut back, 0 bases at V and 5 bases at J, with 19 bases in the middle. The germline V gene has CDR1 SGHTA and CDR2 FQGNSA. The chain's CDR3 is CASSLASMAEGAYGYTF. The CDR3 region has the DNA TGTGCCAGCAGCTTAGCATCTATGGCAGAAGGGGCATATGGCTACACCTTC.